The clone carrying this TCR beta chain has just a few counts. TCRdb redid the calling of the 5' RACE reads with MiXCR, one entry per CDR3 protein. Among around 300,000 distinct CDR3 sequences listed, approximately 19% were seen once. The CDR3 is made up of 15 amino acids. V lost 6 bases, J lost 2 bases, and 6 bases stayed unmatched. Germline CDR1 is SGHTA and CDR2 is FQGNSA. This sample was taken from a study of T-cell memory formation after mild COVID-19. This TCR was sampled from a man aged 18 to 30 who had mild COVID-19 (a few samples of this study predate the infection). Cell type and time point are not known. The V call is TRBV7-2, the J call TRBJ2-1; TRBD1 matches 8 bases. Sequences were obtained from PBMCs or a T cell subset sorted from them (not recorded which). As DNA, the CDR3 is TGTGCCAGCAGGCGTGACAGGGGAGCCTACAATGAGCAGTTCTTC. Its protein product is CASRRDRGAYNEQFF.